A single sample is the source of the 15 T cell receptor beta chains below, sequenced in a study of T cell responses to AZD1222 COVID-19 vaccine. The protocol was immunoSEQ multiplex PCR, while the TCRdb copy is restricted to in-frame clones and leaves out a portion. This table holds approximately 220,000 clones, about 92% found once. This sample comprised peripheral blood, obtained on day 0 of MenACWY control vaccination. Receptors were obtained from an adult in good health.

The J gene is TRBJ2-3, the V gene TRBV7-2; 13 bases are shared with TRBD2. The germline CDR1 and CDR2 sequences are SGHTA and FQGNSA. This CDR3 has 15 amino acids. V dropped 6 bases and J dropped 6; count of bases not matched to a gene: 6. The CDR3 sequence: CASRLAGGRADTQYF. The CDR3 DNA reads as TGTGCCAGCAGACTAGCGGGGGGGCGGGCGGATACGCAGTATTTT.

The J gene is TRBJ2-1, the V gene TRBV7-9; the D gene could be TRBD1 or TRBD2 (5 bases each). The CDR3 covers 19 residues. Per germline, CDR1 SEHNR and CDR2 FQNEAQ (reference sequence). Trimming removed 6 bases from V and 1 base from J, with 25 bases in between. CDR3 region: CASRSKLPRDGGSYNEQFF. The CDR3 region has the DNA TGTGCCAGCAGATCAAAACTCCCCCGGGACGGTGGGTCCTACAATGAGCAGTTCTTC.

The count of this clone is one. The J gene is TRBJ1-1, the V gene TRBV5-1; no reliable D call. With 3 bases removed from V and 10 bases from J, the gap between germline ends came to 10 bases. CDR1 and CDR2 (germline): SGHRS, YFSETQ. This CDR3 region has 11 residues. This CDR3 is CASSSSTGAFF. The CDR3 nucleotides are TGCGCCAGCAGCTCGTCCACCGGAGCTTTCTTT.

CDR3: CASSGMGQINTEAFF. CDR3 coding DNA: TGTGCCAGCAGCGGCATGGGACAGATAAACACTGAAGCTTTCTTT. The chain couples TRBV9 to TRBJ1-1; 7 positions match TRBD1. This CDR3 contains 15 residues. Germline V lookup: CDR1 SGDLS, CDR2 YYNGEE. Trimming at V came to 3 bases and at J to 2 bases, leaving 7 bases not matched to a gene.

V usage is TRBV5-1 and J usage is TRBJ1-1, with a possible D match to TRBD1 (5 bases). V was cut by 2 bases and J by 4 bases, with 12 bases left in between. This CDR3 comprises 14 residues. Per germline, CDR1 SGHRS and CDR2 YFSETQ. Here the CDR3 reads CASSFNGGGTEAFF. The CDR3 DNA follows: TGCGCCAGCAGCTTTAATGGGGGAGGCACTGAAGCTTTCTTT.

The chain links TRBV19 to TRBJ2-7; 7 bases map to TRBD2. Trimming removed 5 bases from V and 7 bases from J; junction bases left unmatched: 11. Germline V lookup: CDR1 LNHDA, CDR2 SQIVND (reference sequence). CDR3 length equals 14 residues. The CDR3 spells CASSEDRLGGEQYF. The CDR3 DNA reads as TGTGCCAGTAGTGAGGACCGCCTGGGGGGGGAGCAGTACTTC. Full variable domain (missing parts from reference TRBV19 and TRBJ2-7): DGGITQSPKYLFRKEGQNVTLSCEQNLNHDAMYWYRQDPGQGLRLIYYSQIVNDFQKGDIAEGYSVSREKKESFPLTVTSAQKNPTAFYLCASSEDRLGGEQYFGPGTRLTVT.

This clone was observed a single time. The chain joins TRBV7-8 to TRBJ1-2, with TRBD1 as a possible D gene (5 bases). This CDR3 is built from 15 residues. Trimming removed 5 bases at V and 5 bases at J, with 18 bases between. Germline lookup yields CDR1 SGHVS and CDR2 FQNEAQ. The CDR3 bases are TGTGCCAGCAGCGGGACGGCGGTTTCAGGGTATGGCTACACCTTC. Protein sequence: CASSGTAVSGYGYTF. The entire variable domain, with the rest obtained from reference TRBV7-8 and TRBJ1-2, is as follows: GAGVSQSPRYKVAKRGQDVALRCDPISGHVSLFWYQQALGQGPEFLTYFQNEAQLDKSGLPSDRFFAERPEGSVSTLKIQRTQQEDSAVYLCASSGTAVSGYGYTFGSGTRLTVV.

This chain connects TRBV27 to TRBJ1-2, with unresolved D. Germline assignment: CDR1 MNHEY and CDR2 SMNVEV (reference sequence). V shed 2 bases and J shed 2 bases, with 9 bases lying between them. The length of the CDR3 is 14 residues. The CDR3 reads CASSLAGSNYGYTF. As DNA, the CDR3 is TGTGCCAGCAGTTTAGCGGGGAGCAACTATGGCTACACCTTC.

This chain links TRBV4-3 with TRBJ1-5, with D maybe TRBD1 (5 bases). V was shortened by 0 bases and J by 7 bases, with 25 bases between the two germline ends. The germline V gene encodes CDR1 LGHNA and CDR2 YSLEER. This CDR3 contains 19 residues. The CDR3 DNA follows: TGCGCCAGCAGCCAAGAGGTTGTCACAGGATCCTATAGAAGGCAGCCCCAGCATTTT. This sequence encodes CASSQEVVTGSYRRQPQHF.

This chain joins TRBV10-3 and TRBJ1-2; no clear D. V was pared by 2 bases and J by 4 bases, with 14 bases between. CDR1 is ENHRY, CDR2 SYGVKD, per germline. The CDR3 is made up of 15 amino acids. CDR3 sequence reads: CAISEPLSGFYGYTF. The DNA for the CDR3 is TGTGCCATCAGTGAGCCGTTATCAGGTTTCTATGGCTACACCTTC.

The count of this clone is one. V usage is TRBV5-1 and J usage is TRBJ1-4, with 8 positions matching TRBD1. The CDR3 spans 16 residues. Trimming at V came to 4 bases and at J to 8 bases, leaving 13 bases not matched to a gene. Germline CDR1 SGHRS, CDR2 YFSETQ. This CDR3 reads CASSLTLTGVVEKLFF. The DNA for the CDR3 is TGCGCCAGCAGCCTAACTCTGACAGGGGTTGTGGAAAAACTGTTTTTT. The complete variable domain, with remaining parts taken from reference TRBV5-1 and TRBJ1-4, reads KAGVTQTPRYLIKTRGQQVTLSCSPISGHRSVSWYQQTPGQGLQFLFEYFSETQRNKGNFPGRFSGRQFSNSRSEMNVSTLELGDSALYLCASSLTLTGVVEKLFFGSGTQLSVL.

This sequence joins TRBV6-5 and TRBJ1-6; D gene ambiguous. The CDR3 has 14 residues. V dropped 8 bases and J dropped 1 base, with 9 bases sitting between them. In germline, CDR1 is MNHEY, CDR2 SVGAGI. This chain's CDR3 is CASERGSYNSPLHF. CDR3 DNA sequence: TGTGCCAGCGAGCGGGGATCCTATAATTCACCCCTCCACTTT.

CDR3 in DNA: TGTGCCAGCAGCTCCCGCAGGGGGCGGATCGCAGATACGCAGTATTTT. Amino acids: CASSSRRGRIADTQYF. J is TRBJ2-3 and V is TRBV21-1; the D call in the table, TRBD1, was not verified against the DNA. TRBV21-1 is reported as a pseudogene. This CDR3 is built from 16 residues.

The chain carries TRBV4-1 and TRBJ1-1; D is unclear. Germline loops: CDR1 MGHRA, CDR2 YSYEKL. V shed 3 bases and J shed 4 bases, with 9 bases lying between them. CDR3 length equals 13 residues. CDR3 coding DNA: TGCGCCAGCAGCCAGTTGATTGGCACTGAAGCTTTCTTT. Protein sequence: CASSQLIGTEAFF.

This chain connects TRBV7-2 to TRBJ2-2; TRBD1 matches 7 bases. J gave up 2 bases and V 3 bases, and 3 bases lay outside the gene matches. Per the germline V gene, CDR1 is SGHTA and CDR2 is FQGNSA. The CDR3 contains 15 residues. The CDR3 bases are TGTGCCAGCAGCTTGGACAGGCTTAACACCGGGGAGCTGTTTTTT. Translation gives CASSLDRLNTGELFF.